This T cell receptor (beta chain) was retrieved from a study of blood T cells in healthy people across ages. Study-level points and caveats: Per-million-T-cell TCR beta diversity fell roughly linearly with age. Donor CMV status was unknown, possibly confounding expanded clonotype changes.

Primed by a sample-barcoded 5' primer and a J-beta primer mix, a second PCR proceeded for about 6 to 12 cycles. TCRdb recomputed calls from the 5' RACE reads with MiXCR, one row per CDR3 protein. The sample holds hundreds of thousands of distinct CDR3 sequences; just over 55% are singletons and the top ten take 25% to 30%. Notes on this clonotype: No antigen is known for it.

This CDR3 has 13 amino acids. Germline assignment: CDR1 DFQATT and CDR2 SNEGSKA (reference sequence). The V and J ends lost 1 base and 5 bases, in that order; junction bases with no gene match: 3. Each donor was a healthy Caucasian individual from Russia, aged roughly 6 to 90. The sequenced material came from blood. The J gene is TRBJ2-3, the V gene TRBV20-1, with TRBD2 identical over 7 bases. This TCR derives from a man aged 35 to 55 in good health. CDR3 loop: CSARGGSGDTQYF. The CDR3 region has the DNA TGCAGTGCTAGAGGCGGGAGTGGAGATACGCAGTATTTT.